The clone carrying this T cell receptor (beta chain) has just a few counts. This CDR3 is 14 amino acids long. Germline V lookup: CDR1 SNHLY, CDR2 FYNNEI. V lost 4 bases and J lost 3, with 11 bases in between. The data stem from a study of blood T cells in healthy people across ages. Primed by a sample-barcoded 5' primer and a J-beta primer mix, a second PCR proceeded for about 6 to 12 cycles. From the 5' RACE reads, TCRdb called clonotypes with MiXCR, one entry per CDR3 protein. The sample lists hundreds of thousands of distinct CDR3 sequences; approximately 30% were seen once. This chain connects TRBV2 to TRBJ2-3; the D gene is possibly TRBD2 (6 bases). The sample taken for sequencing was blood. The TCR sequence derives from a woman older than 75 in good health. CDR3 sequence: CASSANRETDTQYF. CDR3 nucleotide sequence: TGTGCCAGCAGTGCGAACCGGGAGACAGATACGCAGTATTTT.